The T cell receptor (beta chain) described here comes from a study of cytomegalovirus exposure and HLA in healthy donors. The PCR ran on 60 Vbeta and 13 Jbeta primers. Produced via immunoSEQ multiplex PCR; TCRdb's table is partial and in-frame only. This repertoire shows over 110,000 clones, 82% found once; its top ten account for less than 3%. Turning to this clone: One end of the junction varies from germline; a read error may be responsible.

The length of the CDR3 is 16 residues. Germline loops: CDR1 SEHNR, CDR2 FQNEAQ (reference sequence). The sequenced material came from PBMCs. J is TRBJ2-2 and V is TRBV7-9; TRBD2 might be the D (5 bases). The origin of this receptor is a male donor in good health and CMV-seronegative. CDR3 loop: CSSSPPWEADTGELFF. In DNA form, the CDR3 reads TGTTCCAGCAGCCCGCCGTGGGAAGCGGACACCGGGGAGCTGTTTTTT.